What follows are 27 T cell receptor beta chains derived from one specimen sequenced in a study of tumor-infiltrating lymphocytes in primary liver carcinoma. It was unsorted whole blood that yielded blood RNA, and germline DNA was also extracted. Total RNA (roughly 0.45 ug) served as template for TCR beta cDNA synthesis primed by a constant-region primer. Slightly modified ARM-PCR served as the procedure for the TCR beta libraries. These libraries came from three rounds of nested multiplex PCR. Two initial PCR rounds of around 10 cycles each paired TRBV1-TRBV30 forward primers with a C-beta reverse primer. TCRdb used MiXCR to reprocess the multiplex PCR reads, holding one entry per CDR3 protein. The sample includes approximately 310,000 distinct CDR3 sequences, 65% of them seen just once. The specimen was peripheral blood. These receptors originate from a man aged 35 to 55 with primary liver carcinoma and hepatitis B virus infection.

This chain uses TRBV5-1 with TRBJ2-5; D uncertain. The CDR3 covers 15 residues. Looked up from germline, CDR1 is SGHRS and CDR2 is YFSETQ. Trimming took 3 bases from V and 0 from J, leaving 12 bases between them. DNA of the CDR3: TGCGCCAGCAGCTCCGGTGGGCCAAACCAAGAGACCCAGTACTTC. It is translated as CASSSGGPNQETQYF.

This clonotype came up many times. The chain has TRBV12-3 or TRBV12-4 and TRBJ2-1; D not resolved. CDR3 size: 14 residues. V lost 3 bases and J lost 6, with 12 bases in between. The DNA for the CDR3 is TGTGCCAGCAGTTTCTCAGCTCTAATCAATGAGCAGTTCTTC. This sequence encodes CASSFSALINEQFF.

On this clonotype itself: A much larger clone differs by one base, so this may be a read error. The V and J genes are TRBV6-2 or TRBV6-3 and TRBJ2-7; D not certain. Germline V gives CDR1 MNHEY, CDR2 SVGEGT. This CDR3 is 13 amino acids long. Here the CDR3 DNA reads TGTGTCAGCAGTCGTACGACAACCTACGAGCAGTACTTC. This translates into CVSSRTTTYEQYF.

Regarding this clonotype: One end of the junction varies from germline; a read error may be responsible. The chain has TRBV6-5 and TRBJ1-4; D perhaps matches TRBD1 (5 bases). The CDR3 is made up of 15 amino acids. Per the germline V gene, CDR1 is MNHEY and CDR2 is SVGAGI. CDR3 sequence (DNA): TGTGCCAGCACCCCTTGGGGGGGAAGAAATGAAAAACTGCTTTTT. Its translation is CASTPWGGRNEKLLF.

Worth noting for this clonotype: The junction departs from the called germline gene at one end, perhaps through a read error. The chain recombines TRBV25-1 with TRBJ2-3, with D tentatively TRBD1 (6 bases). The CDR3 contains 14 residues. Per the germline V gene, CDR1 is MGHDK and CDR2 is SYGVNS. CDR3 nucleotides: TGTGCCAGCAGTGTTGACAGGAGCAAAGATACGCAGTATTTT. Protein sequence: CASSVDRSKDTQYF.

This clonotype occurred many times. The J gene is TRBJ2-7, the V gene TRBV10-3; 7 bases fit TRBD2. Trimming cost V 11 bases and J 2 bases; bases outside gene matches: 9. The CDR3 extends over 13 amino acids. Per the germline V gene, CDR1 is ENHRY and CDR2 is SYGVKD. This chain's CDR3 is CAGGDAATYEQYF. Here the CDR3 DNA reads TGTGCCGGGGGGGACGCCGCTACCTACGAGCAGTACTTC.

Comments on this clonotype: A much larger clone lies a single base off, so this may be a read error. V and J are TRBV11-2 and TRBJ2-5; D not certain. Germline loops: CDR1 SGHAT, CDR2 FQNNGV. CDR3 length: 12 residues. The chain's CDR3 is CANSLSPETQYF. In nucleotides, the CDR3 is TGTGCCAACAGCTTAAGTCCGGAGACCCAGTACTTC.

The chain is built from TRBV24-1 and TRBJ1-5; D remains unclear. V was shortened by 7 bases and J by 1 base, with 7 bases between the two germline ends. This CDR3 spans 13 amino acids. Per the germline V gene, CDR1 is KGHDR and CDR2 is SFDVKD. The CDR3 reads CATSPLSNQPQHF. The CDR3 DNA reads TGTGCCACCAGCCCCTTGAGCAATCAGCCCCAGCATTTT.

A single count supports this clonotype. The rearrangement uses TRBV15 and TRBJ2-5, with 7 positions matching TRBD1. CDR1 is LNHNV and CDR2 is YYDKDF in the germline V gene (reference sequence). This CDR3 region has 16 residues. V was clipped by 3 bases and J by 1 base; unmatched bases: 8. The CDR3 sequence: CATSSPEDRSQETQYF. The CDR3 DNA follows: TGTGCCACCAGCAGTCCCGAGGACAGGAGCCAAGAGACCCAGTACTTC.

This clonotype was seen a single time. CDR3 bases: TGTGCCAGCAGCCGGGATCAGATTGGCTACACCTTC. This translates into CASSRDQIGYTF. The V gene is TRBV7-9, the J gene TRBJ1-2, with D uncertain. The germline V gene has CDR1 SEHNR and CDR2 FQNEAQ (reference sequence). Trimming took off 5 bases at V and 7 bases at J, with 11 bases between the two ends. The CDR3 contains 12 residues.

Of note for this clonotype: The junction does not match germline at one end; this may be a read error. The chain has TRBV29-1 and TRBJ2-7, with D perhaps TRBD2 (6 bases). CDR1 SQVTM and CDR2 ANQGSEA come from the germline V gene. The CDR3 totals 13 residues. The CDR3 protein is CSVQESGDYEQYF. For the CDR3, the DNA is TGCAGCGTTCAAGAGTCGGGGGACTACGAGCAGTACTTC.

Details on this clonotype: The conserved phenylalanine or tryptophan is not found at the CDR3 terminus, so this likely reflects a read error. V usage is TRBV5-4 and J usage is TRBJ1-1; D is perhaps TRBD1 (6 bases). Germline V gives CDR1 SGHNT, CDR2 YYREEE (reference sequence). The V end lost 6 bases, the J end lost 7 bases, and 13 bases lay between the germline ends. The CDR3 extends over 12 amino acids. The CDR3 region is CASNPRGGEAFI. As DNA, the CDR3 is TGTGCCAGCAACCCCAGGGGAGGTGAAGCTTTCATT.

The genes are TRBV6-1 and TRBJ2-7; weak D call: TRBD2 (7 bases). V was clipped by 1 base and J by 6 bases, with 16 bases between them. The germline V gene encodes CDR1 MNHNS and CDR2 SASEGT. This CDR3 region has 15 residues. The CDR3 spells CASSEGKGGASEQYF. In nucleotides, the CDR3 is TGTGCCAGCAGTGAAGGGAAGGGGGGGGCATCCGAGCAGTACTTC.

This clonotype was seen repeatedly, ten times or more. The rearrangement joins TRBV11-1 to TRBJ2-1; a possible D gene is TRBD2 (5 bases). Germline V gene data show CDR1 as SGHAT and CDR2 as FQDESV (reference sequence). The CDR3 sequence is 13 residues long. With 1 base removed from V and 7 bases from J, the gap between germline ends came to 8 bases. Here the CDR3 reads CASSLVERNEQFF. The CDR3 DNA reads TGTGCCAGCAGCTTAGTGGAGCGGAATGAGCAGTTCTTC.

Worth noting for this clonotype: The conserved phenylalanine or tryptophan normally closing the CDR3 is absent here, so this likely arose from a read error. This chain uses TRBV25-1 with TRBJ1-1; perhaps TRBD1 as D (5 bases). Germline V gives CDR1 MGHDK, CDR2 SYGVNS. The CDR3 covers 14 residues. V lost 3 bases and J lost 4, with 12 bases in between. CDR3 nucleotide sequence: TGTGCCAGCAGTGACGGGGCAGCCTTCACTGAAGCTTTCCTT. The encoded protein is CASSDGAAFTEAFL.

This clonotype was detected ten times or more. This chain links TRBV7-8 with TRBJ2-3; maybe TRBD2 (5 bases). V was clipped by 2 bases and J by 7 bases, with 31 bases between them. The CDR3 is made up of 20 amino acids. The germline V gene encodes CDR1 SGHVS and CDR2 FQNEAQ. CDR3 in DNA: TGTGCCAGCAGCTTATGGGTTGGATCCGGGATGGCCCTAAAGATAAATACGCAGTATTTT. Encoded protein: CASSLWVGSGMALKINTQYF.

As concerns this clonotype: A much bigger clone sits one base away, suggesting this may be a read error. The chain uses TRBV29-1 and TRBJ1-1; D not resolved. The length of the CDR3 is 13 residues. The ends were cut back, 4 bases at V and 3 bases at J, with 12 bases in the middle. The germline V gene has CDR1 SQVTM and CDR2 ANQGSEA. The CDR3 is CSVVGGVDTEAFF. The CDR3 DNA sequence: TGCAGCGTTGTTGGCGGGGTGGACACTGAAGCTTTCTTT.

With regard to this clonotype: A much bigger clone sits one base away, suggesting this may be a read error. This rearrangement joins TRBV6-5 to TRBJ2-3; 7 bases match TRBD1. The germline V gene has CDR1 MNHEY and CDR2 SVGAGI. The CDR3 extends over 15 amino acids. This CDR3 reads CVSSLLGQLTDTQYF. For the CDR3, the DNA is TGTGTCAGCAGCCTTCTGGGACAGCTCACAGATACGCAGTATTTT.

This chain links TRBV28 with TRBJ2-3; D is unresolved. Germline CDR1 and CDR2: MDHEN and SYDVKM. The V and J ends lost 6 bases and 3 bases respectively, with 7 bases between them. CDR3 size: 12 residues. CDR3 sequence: CASSTPTDTQYF. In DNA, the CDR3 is TGTGCCAGCAGCACGCCAACAGATACGCAGTATTTT. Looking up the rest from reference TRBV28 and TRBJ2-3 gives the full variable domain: DVKVTQSSRYLVKRTGEKVFLECVQDMDHENMFWYRQDPGLGLRLIYFSYDVKMKEKGDIPEGYSVSREKKERFSLILESASTNQTSMYLCASSTPTDTQYFGPGTRLTVL.

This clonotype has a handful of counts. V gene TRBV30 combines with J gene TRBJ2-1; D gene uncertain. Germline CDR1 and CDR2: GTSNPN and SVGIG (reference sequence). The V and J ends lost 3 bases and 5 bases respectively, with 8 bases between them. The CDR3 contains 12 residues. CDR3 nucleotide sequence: TGTGCCTGGAGCCCAGGCCACAATGAGCAGTTCTTC. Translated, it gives CAWSPGHNEQFF.

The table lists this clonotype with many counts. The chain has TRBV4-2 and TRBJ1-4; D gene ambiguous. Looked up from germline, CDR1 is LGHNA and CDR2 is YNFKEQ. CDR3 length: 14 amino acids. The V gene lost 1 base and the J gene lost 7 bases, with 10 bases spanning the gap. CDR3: CASSQVSGIEKLFF. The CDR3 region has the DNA TGTGCCAGCAGCCAAGTTTCCGGGATTGAAAAACTGTTTTTT.

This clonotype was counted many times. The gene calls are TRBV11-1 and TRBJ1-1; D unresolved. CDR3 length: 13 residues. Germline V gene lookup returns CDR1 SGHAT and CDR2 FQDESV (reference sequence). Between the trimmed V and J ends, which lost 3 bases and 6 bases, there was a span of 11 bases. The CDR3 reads CASSFNVRAEAFF. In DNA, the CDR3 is TGTGCCAGCAGCTTTAACGTAAGGGCTGAAGCTTTCTTT.

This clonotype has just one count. The chain's CDR3 is CASSQPLAGRLYEQYF. DNA for the CDR3: TGCGCCAGCAGCCAACCACTAGCGGGAAGGCTCTACGAGCAGTACTTC. The chain employs TRBV4-1 and TRBJ2-7; the match to TRBD2 covers 10 bases. Germline V lookup: CDR1 MGHRA, CDR2 YSYEKL. The V and J ends lost 2 bases and 3 bases, in that order; junction bases with no gene match: 7. CDR3 size: 16 residues.

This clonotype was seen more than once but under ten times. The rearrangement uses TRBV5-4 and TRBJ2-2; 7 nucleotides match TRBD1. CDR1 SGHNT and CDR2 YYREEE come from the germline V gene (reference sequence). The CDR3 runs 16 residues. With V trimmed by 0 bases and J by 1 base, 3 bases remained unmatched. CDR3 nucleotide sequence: TGTGCCAGCAGCTTGGAATCAGGGGGGAACACCGGGGAGCTGTTTTTT. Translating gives CASSLESGGNTGELFF. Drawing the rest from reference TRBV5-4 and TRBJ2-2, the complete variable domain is ETGVTQSPTHLIKTRGQQVTLRCSSQSGHNTVSWYQQALGQGPQFIFQYYREEENGRGNFPPRFSGLQFPNYSSELNVNALELDDSALYLCASSLESGGNTGELFFGEGSRLTVL.

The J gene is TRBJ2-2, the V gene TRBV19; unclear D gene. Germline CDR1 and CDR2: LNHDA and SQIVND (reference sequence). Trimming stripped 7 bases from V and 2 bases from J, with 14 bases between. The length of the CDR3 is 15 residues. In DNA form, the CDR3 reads TGTGCCAGTAACCCCCGGGCACCAAACACCGGGGAGCTGTTTTTT. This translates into CASNPRAPNTGELFF.

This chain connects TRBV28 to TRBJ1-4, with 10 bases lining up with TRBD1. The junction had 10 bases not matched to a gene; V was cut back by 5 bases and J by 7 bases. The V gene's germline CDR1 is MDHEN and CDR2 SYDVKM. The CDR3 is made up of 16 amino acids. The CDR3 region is CASSAPGQGKSEKLFF. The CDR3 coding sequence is TGTGCCAGCAGTGCACCGGGACAGGGGAAGAGTGAAAAACTGTTTTTT.

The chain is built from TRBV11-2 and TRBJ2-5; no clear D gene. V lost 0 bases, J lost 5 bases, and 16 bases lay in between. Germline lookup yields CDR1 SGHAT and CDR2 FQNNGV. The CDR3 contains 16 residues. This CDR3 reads CASSLEPNIVMETQYF. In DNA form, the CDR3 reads TGTGCCAGCAGCTTAGAACCCAACATTGTGATGGAGACCCAGTACTTC.